These 30 T cell receptor beta chains originate from one sample sequenced in a study of blood T cell repertoires in COVID-19. TCRdb's table, derived via immunoSEQ multiplex PCR, lists solely in-frame clones and lacks some. The table has 180,000 or so clones, roughly 87% seen once. The sequenced sample consisted of PBMCs or T cells enriched from blood (not recorded which). The receptors shown here come from a man aged 45-65 years who had recovered from COVID-19.

The chain recombines TRBV5-1 with TRBJ2-1; TRBD2 matches at 7 bases. The CDR3 consists of 14 residues. CDR1 is SGHRS, CDR2 YFSETQ, per germline. J gave up 1 base and V 2 bases, and 0 bases lay outside the gene matches. The chain's CDR3 is CASSLAGSYNEQFF. The CDR3, as DNA: TGCGCCAGCAGCTTAGCGGGATCCTACAATGAGCAGTTCTTC.

The V gene is TRBV4-2, the J gene TRBJ2-1; TRBD1 agrees at 8 bases. CDR3 length equals 17 residues. V dropped 2 bases and J dropped 7; count of bases not matched to a gene: 13. Germline CDR1 reads LGHNA; CDR2 reads YNFKEQ. The CDR3 loop is CASSQNPQGASLNEQFF. The CDR3 bases are TGTGCCAGCAGCCAAAACCCCCAGGGGGCTAGCCTGAATGAGCAGTTCTTC.

The V gene is TRBV19, the J gene TRBJ2-3, with D hard to call. The V end lost 8 bases, the J end lost 1 base, and 10 bases lay between the germline ends. Germline CDR1 reads LNHDA; CDR2 reads SQIVND (reference sequence). This CDR3 has 13 amino acids. CDR3 sequence: CASSLFGTDTQYF. The CDR3 DNA is TGTGCCAGTTCCCTTTTCGGCACAGATACGCAGTATTTT. Full variable domain (remainder filled in from reference TRBV19 and TRBJ2-3): DGGITQSPKYLFRKEGQNVTLSCEQNLNHDAMYWYRQDPGQGLRLIYYSQIVNDFQKGDIAEGYSVSREKKESFPLTVTSAQKNPTAFYLCASSLFGTDTQYFGPGTRLTVL.

This sequence joins TRBV5-4 and TRBJ2-7; no clear D gene. This CDR3 has 12 residues. The germline gives CDR1 SGHNT, CDR2 YYREEE (reference sequence). The V end lost 3 bases, the J end lost 3 bases, and 7 bases lay between the germline ends. CDR3 region: CASSSTGYEQYF. CDR3 nucleotide sequence: TGTGCCAGCAGCTCTACGGGCTACGAGCAGTACTTC. The variable domain in full, with the rest retrieved from reference TRBV5-4 and TRBJ2-7, is ETGVTQSPTHLIKTRGQQVTLRCSSQSGHNTVSWYQQALGQGPQFIFQYYREEENGRGNFPPRFSGLQFPNYSSELNVNALELDDSALYLCASSSTGYEQYFGPGTRLTVT.

This clone has only one observation. The chain couples TRBV28 to TRBJ1-3, with unresolved D. Germline assignment: CDR1 MDHEN and CDR2 SYDVKM. The CDR3 is 14 residues long. Trimming removed 5 bases at V and 0 bases at J, with 8 bases between. The CDR3 DNA reads as TGTGCCAGCAGTATCCAGTCCTCTGGAAACACCATATATTTT. Translation: CASSIQSSGNTIYF.

The chain couples TRBV28 to TRBJ2-1, with 9 bases identical to TRBD2. Germline loops: CDR1 MDHEN, CDR2 SYDVKM. The CDR3 is 14 amino acids. The J segment lost 9 bases and the V segment lost 6 bases, leaving 9 bases of the junction unmatched. CDR3 sequence: CASRTGTSLTEQFF. In DNA, the CDR3 is TGTGCCAGCAGAACAGGGACTAGCTTAACTGAGCAGTTCTTC. Combining the CDR3 with reference TRBV28 and TRBJ2-1 gives the whole variable domain DVKVTQSSRYLVKRTGEKVFLECVQDMDHENMFWYRQDPGLGLRLIYFSYDVKMKEKGDIPEGYSVSREKKERFSLILESASTNQTSMYLCASRTGTSLTEQFFGPGTRLTVL.

CDR3 bases: TGTGCCAGCAGGGACAGTCTCTCACCCCTCCACTTT. It encodes CASRDSLSPLHF. This rearrangement joins TRBV6-5 to TRBJ1-6; maybe TRBD1 (6 bases). This CDR3 is built from 12 residues. Germline CDR1 MNHEY, CDR2 SVGAGI. Trimming left V 6 bases short and J 10 bases short, with 10 bases between.

This clone was recorded once. The rearrangement links TRBV5-5 to TRBJ2-5; D may be TRBD2 (5 bases). The CDR3 has 13 residues. The V and J ends lost 5 bases and 1 base respectively, with 9 bases between them. Germline V gene sequence: CDR1 SGHKS, CDR2 YYEKEE (reference sequence). CDR3 nucleotides: TGTGCCAGCAGTGAGGGTTTCCAAGAGACCCAGTACTTC. Translating gives CASSEGFQETQYF.

This sequence joins TRBV19 and TRBJ1-5, with 9 nucleotides matching TRBD1. Germline trimming cut 4 bases from V and 0 bases from J; bases unmatched to any gene: 4. CDR1 and CDR2 from the germline V gene are LNHDA and SQIVND (reference sequence). CDR3 size: 16 residues. CDR3 bases: TGTGCCAGTAGTAGGACAGGGGTGGGTAGCAATCAGCCCCAGCATTTT. This encodes CASSRTGVGSNQPQHF.

The V and J genes are TRBV7-3 and TRBJ1-6, with D perhaps matching TRBD1 (6 bases). V shed 6 bases and J shed 6 bases, with 12 bases lying between them. There are 14 residues in the CDR3. The V gene's germline CDR1 is SGHTA and CDR2 FQGTGA. The chain's CDR3 is CASSTGTSNSPLHF. CDR3 DNA sequence: TGTGCCAGCAGTACCGGGACAAGTAATTCACCCCTCCACTTT.

The V gene is TRBV5-8, the J gene TRBJ2-7; D perhaps matches TRBD1 (6 bases). The length of the CDR3 is 13 residues. Germline loops: CDR1 SGHTS, CDR2 YDEGEE. Trimming removed 7 bases from V and 3 bases from J, with 14 bases in between. The CDR3 nucleotides read TGTGCCAGCTCTCCCGGACAGCGCTACGAGCAGTACTTC. Its protein is CASSPGQRYEQYF.

The chain couples TRBV9 to TRBJ2-1; no definite D call. This CDR3 region has 13 residues. Germline V gene sequence: CDR1 SGDLS, CDR2 YYNGEE. V was trimmed by 3 bases and J by 5 bases, leaving 9 bases between them. CDR3 sequence (DNA): TGTGCCAGCAGCGACCTATACGACAATGAGCAGTTCTTC. It is translated as CASSDLYDNEQFF.

The V call is TRBV30, the J call TRBJ2-3; 8 bases map to TRBD2. V lost 1 base and J lost 2; bases outside the gene matches: 5. CDR1 is GTSNPN, CDR2 SVGIG, per germline (reference sequence). The length of the CDR3 is 15 residues. Here the CDR3 DNA reads TGTGCCTGGAGTGCTAAGCGGGGGACCACAGATACGCAGTATTTT. Its translation: CAWSAKRGTTDTQYF.

V usage is TRBV24-1 and J usage is TRBJ1-6; D gene unclear. In germline, CDR1 is KGHDR, CDR2 SFDVKD. The V gene lost 1 base and the J gene lost 9 bases, with 6 bases spanning the gap. The CDR3 spans 13 residues. CDR3 sequence reads: CATSDFSGSPLHF. The CDR3 region has the DNA TGTGCCACCAGTGATTTTAGTGGTTCACCCCTCCACTTT.

The chain uses TRBV28 and TRBJ2-4; the D gene is possibly TRBD2 (7 bases). This CDR3 is built from 16 residues. From germline, CDR1 is MDHEN and CDR2 SYDVKM. V lost 6 bases and J 0 bases, leaving 15 bases between the germline ends. The DNA of the CDR3 is TGTGCCAGCAGCCTAGGGGGGACTACAGCCAAAAACATTCAGTACTTC. Its translation: CASSLGGTTAKNIQYF.

This clone was seen only once. V and J are TRBV10-3 and TRBJ1-6; 12 positions match TRBD1. The V segment lost 2 bases and the J segment 8 bases; nucleotides outside the gene matches: 1. This CDR3 has 15 amino acids. Germline V gene data show CDR1 as ENHRY and CDR2 as SYGVKD. The CDR3 nucleotides are TGTGCCATCAGTGAGAGGGACAGGGGGCATTCACCCCTCCACTTT. Residues: CAISERDRGHSPLHF.

J is TRBJ2-5 and V is TRBV3-1 (or the pseudogene TRBV3-2), with TRBD2 matching over 11 bases. The V gene's germline CDR1 is LGHDT and CDR2 YNNKEL (reference sequence). The CDR3 is 16 amino acids. J lost 4 bases, V lost 0 bases, and 4 bases had no gene match. The CDR3 DNA follows: TGTGCCAGCAGCCAAGAAGGGACTAGCGGAGGAGAGACCCAGTACTTC. Translating it yields CASSQEGTSGGETQYF.

The genes are TRBV5-4 and TRBJ1-2; 9 bases line up with TRBD1. Unmatched junction bases numbered 6, after V lost 4 bases and J lost 8 bases. CDR3 length: 13 residues. The V gene's germline CDR1 is SGHNT and CDR2 YYREEE (reference sequence). CDR3 DNA sequence: TGTGCCAGCAGCCGGGACAGGGCGTCGGGCTACACCTTC. The encoded protein is CASSRDRASGYTF.

The rearrangement joins TRBV28 to TRBJ1-4, with 9 bases aligning to TRBD1. Trimming cost V 6 bases and J 6 bases; bases outside gene matches: 2. CDR1 and CDR2 (germline): MDHEN, SYDVKM. The CDR3 extends over 13 amino acids. The CDR3 DNA reads as TGTGCCAGCAGCGACAGGGGGGATGAAAAACTGTTTTTT. It specifies CASSDRGDEKLFF.

CDR3: CASSLRTSYSGGELFF. The CDR3 DNA follows: TGTGCCAGCAGTTTGAGGACTAGCTATTCTGGTGGGGAGCTGTTTTTT. This sequence joins TRBV28 and TRBJ2-2; 8 bases are shared with TRBD2. CDR1 is MDHEN and CDR2 is SYDVKM in the germline V gene. V lost 3 bases, J lost 8 bases, and 11 bases stayed unmatched. The CDR3 runs to 16 residues.

The rearrangement links TRBV14 to TRBJ2-2, with 12 bases that match TRBD2. The CDR3 runs to 21 residues. Germline V gene data show CDR1 as SGHDN and CDR2 as FVKESK. Unmatched junction bases numbered 20, after V lost 4 bases and J lost 5 bases. The CDR3 DNA reads TGTGCCAGCAGCCCACGACCCGGACTAGCGGGATTGTTTGGAACAACCGGGGAGCTGTTTTTT. It specifies CASSPRPGLAGLFGTTGELFF.

The chain employs TRBV2 and TRBJ2-1; TRBD2 matches at 12 bases. V dropped 5 bases and J dropped 1; count of bases not matched to a gene: 6. There are 17 residues in the CDR3. CDR1 is SNHLY and CDR2 is FYNNEI in the germline V gene. The CDR3 bases are TGTGCCAGCAGTAATCTTGGACTAGCGGGGTCCTACAATGAGCAGTTCTTC. Translated: CASSNLGLAGSYNEQFF.

There are many counts of this clone. Other DNA sequences in this sample translate to the same CDR3. The rearrangement links TRBV6-5 to TRBJ1-1, with no clear D. The CDR3 totals 14 residues. Trimming pared 1 base from V and 1 base from J, leaving 7 bases between. Germline V gene data show CDR1 as MNHEY and CDR2 as SVGAGI. CDR3 amino acids: CASSYLTGNTEAFF. The CDR3, as DNA: TGTGCCAGCAGTTACTTAACGGGGAACACTGAAGCTTTCTTT.

V is TRBV7-6 and J is TRBJ1-5; 8 bases fit TRBD1. Germline CDR1 SGHVS, CDR2 FNYEAQ. V trimming: 5 bases; J trimming: 2 bases; junction bases outside the gene matches: 11. The CDR3 consists of 17 residues. CDR3 DNA: TGTGCCAGCAGCCCATTATCCCCGACAGGGGGCAATCAGCCCCAGCATTTT. Its translation is CASSPLSPTGGNQPQHF.

The V gene is TRBV18, the J gene TRBJ1-2, with a weak D call TRBD1 (5 bases). CDR3 size: 15 residues. Germline V gene lookup returns CDR1 KGHSH and CDR2 LQKENI. V lost 3 bases, J lost 3 bases, and 14 bases lay in between. The CDR3 sequence: CASSPSGEGYYGYTF. Here the CDR3 DNA reads TGTGCCAGCTCACCCTCCGGGGAGGGGTACTATGGCTACACCTTC. The full variable domain, in which reference TRBV18 and TRBJ1-2 provide the parts outside the CDR3, is NAGVMQNPRHLVRRRGQEARLRCSPMKGHSHVYWYRQLPEEGLKFMVYLQKENIIDESGMPKERFSAEFPKEGPSILRIQQVVRGDSAAYFCASSPSGEGYYGYTFGSGTRLTVV.

The rearrangement joins TRBV4-1 to TRBJ2-2; a possible D gene is TRBD1 (6 bases). The CDR3 is 15 amino acids. V lost 0 bases, J lost 6 bases, and 11 bases lay in between. In germline, CDR1 is MGHRA, CDR2 YSYEKL. The CDR3 sequence: CASSQEQGFAGELFF. Written as DNA, the CDR3 is TGCGCCAGCAGCCAAGAACAGGGATTTGCCGGGGAGCTGTTTTTT.

The rearrangement links TRBV9 to TRBJ1-6, with 8 bases that match TRBD1. Germline CDR1 SGDLS, CDR2 YYNGEE. The ends lost 1 base at V and 5 bases at J; junction bases unmatched: 2. The CDR3 is made up of 15 amino acids. CDR3 DNA sequence: TGTGCCAGCAGCGTACAGGGGGCCCATAATTCACCCCTCCACTTT. Protein product: CASSVQGAHNSPLHF.

The gene calls are TRBV29-1 and TRBJ2-3; 7 positions match TRBD1. Losses at the gene ends were 7 bases for V and 1 base for J; bases not matched to a gene: 5. The germline V gene encodes CDR1 SQVTM and CDR2 ANQGSEA. The CDR3 sequence is 13 residues long. The CDR3 nucleotides are TGCAGCGCGGAAGGGGGCCGCACAGATACGCAGTATTTT. It yields the protein CSAEGGRTDTQYF.

The chain combines TRBV28 with TRBJ1-4; D may be TRBD1 (6 bases). The CDR3 covers 15 residues. Germline-derived CDR1 and CDR2 are MDHEN and SYDVKM. Trimming took off 6 bases at V and 2 bases at J, with 13 bases between the two ends. The CDR3 bases are TGTGCCAGCAGCCCAATACAGGGCACTAATGAAAAACTGTTTTTT. This translates into CASSPIQGTNEKLFF.

The CDR3 DNA is TGTGCCATCAGTGAGCGACTAGCCGCGGGAGAGGGCGATGAGCAGTTCTTC. It codes for CAISERLAAGEGDEQFF. The V gene is TRBV10-3, the J gene TRBJ2-1; 7 bases are a match to TRBD2. Per the germline V gene, CDR1 is ENHRY and CDR2 is SYGVKD. CDR3 length: 17 amino acids. Trimming took 2 bases from V and 8 from J; bases not matched to a gene: 15.